This is a list of T cell receptor beta chains from one sample in a study of graft-versus-host responses after intestinal transplantation. Antigens for these TCRs are unknown. Generated by immunoSEQ multiplex PCR, the TCRdb table keeps only in-frame clones and is missing some. The sample includes 98,000 or so clones, about 88% of them seen just once. The sequenced sample was unstimulated CD4+ T cells sorted from spleen or lymph node cells, obtained before intestinal transplant. Receptors were obtained from a human donor who received an intestinal transplant. Both conserved end residues are part of each CDR3. The D gene is left open where the match is weak. Expanded clones are given a class, and other clones once, few, many or no size at all.

J gene | V gene | D gene | clone size | CDR3 DNA | CDR3 protein
TRBJ1-4 | TRBV4-2 | TRBD1 | . | TGTGCCAGCAGCTACAGGGGGCGAGAGGAAAAACTGTTTTTT | CASSYRGREEKLFF
TRBJ1-5 | TRBV2 | . | . | TGTGCCAGCAGTGCCGAGGGTGGTCAGCCCCAGCATTTT | CASSAEGGQPQHF
TRBJ2-5 | TRBV5-6 | TRBD1 | . | TGTGCCAGCAGCGAGGACAGGGAGAAGACCCAGTACTTC | CASSEDREKTQYF
TRBJ2-1 | TRBV7-3 | TRBD2 | . | TGTGCCAGCAGCTCTAAAGGGAGGGCTAGCTTCGACAATGAGCAGTTCTTC | CASSSKGRASFDNEQFF
TRBJ2-5 | TRBV5-6 | TRBD2 | once | TGTGCCAGCAGCTACCTCGGGACTAGCGGTTTCCAAGAGACCCAGTACTTC | CASSYLGTSGFQETQYF
TRBJ1-1 | TRBV7-3 | TRBD1 | . | TGTGCCAGCAGCAGGACAGGGGGAAAAACTGAAGCTTTCTTT | CASSRTGGKTEAFF
TRBJ2-5 | TRBV11-2 | . | once | TGTGCCAGCAGCTTAGAGTGGGGGTCAGTGGAGACCCAGTACTTC | CASSLEWGSVETQYF
TRBJ1-5 | TRBV5-1 | . | . | TGCGCCAGCAGCCTGGATTTTAGCAATCAGCCCCAGCATTTT | CASSLDFSNQPQHF
TRBJ2-5 | TRBV5-1 | TRBD1 | once | TGCGCCAGCAGACCGGCGTCGGGACAGGGGTGGGAGACCCAGTACTTC | CASRPASGQGWETQYF
TRBJ2-7 | TRBV6-9 | TRBD2 | few | TGTGCCAGCAGTTACACTAGCGGGCAGTACTTC | CASSYTSGQYF
TRBJ1-5 | TRBV5-4 | . | . | TGTGCCAGCAGCCCTTCTACAGGGAAGGAGTCTGGTCAGCCCCAGCATTTT | CASSPSTGKESGQPQHF
TRBJ1-2 | TRBV11-2 | . | . | TGTGCCAGCAGCTTAGTGGACAACTATGGCTACACCTTC | CASSLVDNYGYTF
TRBJ2-3 | TRBV7-9 | . | . | TGTGCCAGCAGCTTAGTAGTGGGAGCGGGAGATACGCAGTATTTT | CASSLVVGAGDTQYF
TRBJ2-2 | TRBV9 | . | . | TGTGCCAGCAGCCCCGCGGGTGGGAGGGGGCGAGGGGAGCTGTTTTTT | CASSPAGGRGRGELFF
TRBJ1-5 | TRBV27 | . | . | TGTGCCAGCAGTTTAGAGTGGGGCTGGAATCAGCCCCAGCATTTT | CASSLEWGWNQPQHF
TRBJ1-2 | TRBV9 | . | once | TGTGCCAGCAGCGTTAGCGGGGGGGGCGGGGACTATGGCTACACCTTC | CASSVSGGGGDYGYTF
TRBJ1-1 | TRBV5-1 | TRBD1 | . | TGCGCCAGCAGCTTGGGACAGGGTTTTTTCAGGGAGGCTTTCTTT | CASSLGQGFFREAFF
TRBJ2-1 | TRBV9 | TRBD1 | . | TGTGCCAGCAGCGTGGGTGGACAGGCCTACAATGAGCAGTTCTTC | CASSVGGQAYNEQFF
TRBJ2-4 | TRBV16 | . | . | TGTGCCAGCAGCCCATTTCGGGGCAAAGCCAAAAACATTCAGTACTTC | CASSPFRGKAKNIQYF
TRBJ2-6 | TRBV5-1 | TRBD1 | . | TGCGCCAGCGACCCAGGGGGCGAAGCCAACGTCCTGACTTTC | CASDPGGEANVLTF
TRBJ2-7 | TRBV12-5 | TRBD1 | . | TGTGCTAGTGGTTTGGCTGGGACAGTTAACGAGCAGTACTTC | CASGLAGTVNEQYF
TRBJ2-2 | TRBV6-5 | . | . | TGTGCCAGCAGTTACTGGCGCCAAGCCACCGGGGAGCTGTTTTTT | CASSYWRQATGELFF
TRBJ1-5 | TRBV18 | . | . | TGTGCCAGCTCACCAGGCGGGGGTGGCAATCAGCCCCAGCATTTT | CASSPGGGGNQPQHF
TRBJ2-7 | TRBV2 | . | . | TGTGCCAGCAGTGACCAGGGCAGGGGATACGAGCAGTACTTC | CASSDQGRGYEQYF
TRBJ1-2 | TRBV28 | TRBD1 | . | TGTGCCAGCAGTTCCCCACCCAAGGCGGGGACAGGGCGGAGTGGCTACACCTTC | CASSSPPKAGTGRSGYTF
TRBJ2-5 | TRBV6-1 | . | few | TGTGCCAGCAGGGGACGAGCGACACAAGAGACCCAGTACTTC | CASRGRATQETQYF
TRBJ2-2 | TRBV10-3 | TRBD2 | once | TGTGCCATCAGTGCGAGGGGAGGGCCTGGCGGGGAGCTGTTTTTT | CAISARGGPGGELFF
TRBJ2-3 | TRBV11-2 | . | few | TGTGCCAGCAGCTTATCGAGGCTACCCCTGGATACGCAGTATTTT | CASSLSRLPLDTQYF
TRBJ1-3 | TRBV5-4 | . | . | TGTGCCAGCAGCCCCAAGGAGGGCTCTGGAAACACCATATATTTT | CASSPKEGSGNTIYF
TRBJ2-7 | TRBV6-1 | . | few | TGTGCCAGCAGCGCTACTAGCTTGAGCTCCTACGAGCAGTACTTC | CASSATSLSSYEQYF
TRBJ2-7 | TRBV6-5 | TRBD1 | . | TGTGCCAGCAGTGTGACAGGGCTCGGAGAGCAGTACTTC | CASSVTGLGEQYF
TRBJ1-3 | TRBV6-6 | . | . | TGTGCCAGCAGTTACGAGGGAAACACCATATATTTT | CASSYEGNTIYF
TRBJ2-1 | TRBV15 | . | . | TGTGCCACCAGCAGAAACCGGGACCTCAGCAATGAGCAGTTCTTC | CATSRNRDLSNEQFF
TRBJ2-7 | TRBV7-9 | TRBD2 | . | TGTGCCAGCAGCTTAGAGAGGCTGGGACTAGCGCAGTACTTC | CASSLERLGLAQYF
TRBJ2-5 | TRBV2 | . | . | TGTGCCAGCAGTGAAGGAGAGACCCAGTACTTC | CASSEGETQYF
TRBJ1-1 | TRBV10-3 | . | . | TGTGCCATCAGTGAGTCCCGGGGGGCTACCACTGAAGCTTTCTTT | CAISESRGATTEAFF
TRBJ1-1 | TRBV2 | . | . | TGTGCCAGCAAGGGCAGAGAAAACACTGAAGCTTTCTTT | CASKGRENTEAFF
TRBJ2-7 | TRBV6-1 | TRBD1 | few | TGTGCCAGCAGTGAAGACAACAGGGGGTCCTACGAGCAGTACTTC | CASSEDNRGSYEQYF
TRBJ2-7 | TRBV28 | . | few | TGTGCCAGCAGTATCAGCACCTACGAGCAGTACTTC | CASSISTYEQYF
TRBJ2-5 | TRBV5-6 | . | . | TGTGCCAGCAGCTTGCTGGGGCAACAAGAGACCCAGTACTTC | CASSLLGQQETQYF
TRBJ1-6 | TRBV10-3 | . | few | TGTGCCATCAGTGACCGGAATTCACCCCTCCACTTT | CAISDRNSPLHF
TRBJ1-4 | TRBV5-4 | TRBD1 | . | TGTGCCAGCAGCTTGGCAGGGGGCTTTGAAAAACTGTTTTTT | CASSLAGGFEKLFF
TRBJ2-7 | TRBV7-9 | . | . | TGTGCCAGCAGCATAGGGGGGCACCTCGAGCAGTACTTC | CASSIGGHLEQYF
TRBJ2-1 | TRBV7-2 | . | . | TGTGCCAGCAGCCTCATTTTTCGAAATGAGCAGTTCTTC | CASSLIFRNEQFF
TRBJ2-7 | TRBV7-3 | TRBD1 | . | TGTGCCAGCAGCCGGACAGGGTACGACGAGCAGTACTTC | CASSRTGYDEQYF
TRBJ2-3 | TRBV28 | TRBD2 | . | TGTGCCAGCAGTTTTCCAACTGCCGGGACTAGCGGGAGAACAGATACGCAGTATTTT | CASSFPTAGTSGRTDTQYF
TRBJ1-1 | TRBV11-1 | . | . | TGTGCCAGCAGCCCACCTGGGAGGGGGGGCTCTGAAGCTTTCTTT | CASSPPGRGGSEAFF
TRBJ2-5 | TRBV7-9 | TRBD2 | . | TGTGCCAGCAGCGCTAGCGGGAGGACGAAGACCCAGTACTTC | CASSASGRTKTQYF
TRBJ2-2 | TRBV11-3 | . | . | TGTGCCAGCAGTATTGGAGGCCTATGGGGTAGCTCGAACACCGGGGAGCTGTTTTTT | CASSIGGLWGSSNTGELFF
TRBJ2-7 | TRBV7-2 | . | . | TGTGCCAGCAGCTCTCGGGCGGGATATGCAGCCGAGCAGTACTTC | CASSSRAGYAAEQYF
TRBJ1-2 | TRBV5-4 | . | . | TGTGCCAGCAGTCGGGTGAACCGGGTCCCCCCGCTACATGGCTACACCTTC | CASSRVNRVPPLHGYTF
TRBJ2-1 | TRBV27 | . | . | TGTGCCAGCAGTTTAGGTGGGGCCCTCCCCTTCAATGAGCAGTTCTTC | CASSLGGALPFNEQFF
TRBJ1-1 | TRBV5-1 | . | once | TGCGCCAGCAGCTGGAACAGACAGATTGCTGAAGCTTTCTTT | CASSWNRQIAEAFF